Presented here are 26 T cell receptor beta chains from one specimen sequenced in a study of blood T cells in healthy people across ages. Next came a second PCR, run for roughly 6 to 11 cycles, which used a sample-barcoded 5' primer along with a J-beta primer mix. TCRdb fed the 5' RACE reads into MiXCR, producing one record per CDR3 protein. The top ten hold 13% of the sample, which has 850,000 to 1,000,000 distinct CDR3 sequences, around 48% seen once. Sample: blood. The origin of the receptors is a man under 40 in good health.

This clonotype was counted only a few times. The chain uses TRBV9 and TRBJ2-3, with 16 bases aligning to TRBD2. Germline V gene lookup returns CDR1 SGDLS and CDR2 YYNGEE. The V and J ends lost 4 bases and 1 base, in that order; junction bases with no gene match: 6. The CDR3 sequence is 18 residues long. CDR3 nucleotide sequence: TGTGCCAGCAGCCTCGGGACTAGCGGGGGGGCCGGCACAGATACGCAGTATTTT. It translates to CASSLGTSGGAGTDTQYF.

The table lists this clonotype with a few counts. The chain recombines TRBV20-1 with TRBJ2-7, with TRBD2 identical over 10 bases. Germline V gene data show CDR1 as DFQATT and CDR2 as SNEGSKA (reference sequence). The V gene end was trimmed by 2 bases and the J gene end by 2 bases; junction bases not matched to a gene: 9. This CDR3 spans 16 amino acids. The CDR3: CSARLAGGLNPYEQYF. The CDR3 DNA follows: TGCAGTGCTAGATTAGCGGGGGGCCTCAACCCCTACGAGCAGTACTTC.

The rearrangement uses TRBV6-5 and TRBJ2-5, with D possibly TRBD2 on 6 matching bases. Germline V gives CDR1 MNHEY, CDR2 SVGAGI. The CDR3 extends over 16 amino acids. V lost 4 bases, J lost 0 bases, and 15 bases lay in between. The CDR3 spells CASSSDGTQYQETQYF. CDR3 nucleotides: TGTGCCAGCAGTTCCGACGGGACTCAGTACCAAGAGACCCAGTACTTC.

The V and J genes are TRBV29-1 and TRBJ2-3, with 7 nucleotides matching TRBD1. V lost 5 bases and J lost 1; bases outside the gene matches: 6. The V gene's germline CDR1 is SQVTM and CDR2 ANQGSEA. CDR3 length equals 14 residues. DNA of the CDR3: TGCAGCGTTACTGACAGGGTTGGCACAGATACGCAGTATTTT. It specifies CSVTDRVGTDTQYF.

The chain is built from TRBV5-1 and TRBJ2-5; TRBD1 might be the D (5 bases). V was trimmed by 1 base and J by 3 bases, leaving 13 bases between them. Per the germline V gene, CDR1 is SGHRS and CDR2 is YFSETQ. The CDR3 is 15 residues long. The CDR3 DNA reads TGCGCCAGCAGCTTGTCGCAGGGTCAAGAAGAGACCCAGTACTTC. Its translation: CASSLSQGQEETQYF.

The chain carries TRBV6-2 or TRBV6-3 and TRBJ1-6, with D tentatively TRBD1 (5 bases). The CDR3 contains 15 residues. Germline CDR1 MNHEY, CDR2 SVGEGT. V dropped 6 bases and J dropped 0 bases, with 9 bases sitting between them. CDR3 loop: CASRLGRSYNSPLHF. Written as DNA, the CDR3 is TGTGCCAGCAGACTGGGGCGCTCCTATAATTCACCCCTCCACTTT.

This clonotype was observed at least ten times. V and J are TRBV20-1 and TRBJ2-1; 13 bases map to TRBD2. In germline, CDR1 is DFQATT, CDR2 SNEGSKA (reference sequence). Losses at the gene ends were 5 bases for V and 0 bases for J; bases not matched to a gene: 4. The CDR3 spans 16 residues. In DNA form, the CDR3 reads TGCAGTGCTCAACTAGCGGGGGGGCCCTCCTACAATGAGCAGTTCTTC. This gives the protein CSAQLAGGPSYNEQFF.

This clonotype appeared once. The chain couples TRBV5-1 to TRBJ2-7, with a possible D match to TRBD2 (6 bases). V dropped 10 bases and J dropped 2 bases, with 16 bases sitting between them. Germline CDR1 and CDR2: SGHRS and YFSETQ. This CDR3 is 13 amino acids long. The CDR3 loop reads CAGRQTGAYEQYF. CDR3 DNA: TGCGCCGGCCGTCAAACGGGGGCCTACGAGCAGTACTTC.

This clonotype has a handful of counts. The V and J genes are TRBV6-1 and TRBJ2-1; a weak D match, TRBD1 (5 bases). The CDR3 is 16 amino acids. CDR1 MNHNS and CDR2 SASEGT come from the germline V gene. Trimming shortened V by 3 bases and J by 8 bases, and 20 bases separated the two germline ends. CDR3 protein: CASSDVKLTVMDEQFF. The CDR3 nucleotides are TGTGCCAGCAGTGATGTAAAGTTGACAGTTATGGATGAGCAGTTCTTC.

The V call is TRBV7-2, the J call TRBJ1-6; TRBD1 agrees at 10 bases. The V segment lost 6 bases and the J segment 8 bases; nucleotides outside the gene matches: 4. Per the germline V gene, CDR1 is SGHTA and CDR2 is FQGNSA. The CDR3 contains 14 residues. The CDR3 DNA reads TGTGCCAGCAGGACGACAGGGGGCCATTCACCCCTCCACTTT. Protein: CASRTTGGHSPLHF.

The chain joins TRBV4-3 to TRBJ1-1; D perhaps matches TRBD1 (6 bases). This CDR3 has 14 amino acids. CDR1 and CDR2 (germline): LGHNA, YSLEER. V lost 1 base and J lost 8, with 14 bases in between. CDR3 loop: CASSQVNREQEAFF. CDR3 nucleotide sequence: TGCGCCAGCAGCCAAGTCAACAGGGAGCAGGAAGCTTTCTTT.

The gene calls are TRBV4-2 and TRBJ2-1; D tentatively fits TRBD1 or TRBD2 (5 bases each). Germline CDR1 and CDR2: LGHNA and YNFKEQ. Trimming shortened V by 0 bases and J by 7 bases, and 16 bases separated the two germline ends. The length of the CDR3 is 16 residues. The CDR3, as DNA: TGTGCCAGCAGCCAAGATCCGGGGCCCTTCGTGAATGAGCAGTTCTTC. It encodes CASSQDPGPFVNEQFF.

The table lists this clonotype with a few counts. This chain joins TRBV20-1 and TRBJ1-6, with D tentatively TRBD1 (5 bases). CDR1 is DFQATT and CDR2 is SNEGSKA in the germline V gene (reference sequence). V was cut by 6 bases and J by 0 bases, with 12 bases left in between. The CDR3 is 15 amino acids. CDR3 DNA: TGCAGTGCACGAGGGGCGGACTCCTATAATTCACCCCTCCACTTT. Translation gives CSARGADSYNSPLHF.

The J gene is TRBJ2-1, the V gene TRBV4-2, with 9 bases that match TRBD1. Trimming removed 5 bases from V and 10 bases from J; junction bases left unmatched: 9. This CDR3 spans 14 amino acids. Germline-derived CDR1 and CDR2 are LGHNA and YNFKEQ. The CDR3 reads CASSSGQGSYEQFF. The DNA for the CDR3 is TGTGCCAGCAGCTCGGGACAGGGTTCCTACGAGCAGTTCTTC.

The chain is built from TRBV9 and TRBJ2-3, with 7 bases matching TRBD1. V shed 1 base and J 0 bases; nucleotides not matched to a gene: 2. Germline CDR1 reads SGDLS; CDR2 reads YYNGEE. The CDR3 loop spans 15 amino acids. In nucleotides, the CDR3 is TGTGCCAGCAGCGTACAGGGGGTAAGCACAGATACGCAGTATTTT. This translates into CASSVQGVSTDTQYF.

This clonotype turned up a few times. V and J are TRBV27 and TRBJ2-7; D is tentatively TRBD1 or TRBD2 (6 bases each). The CDR3 covers 15 residues. Deletions cut 2 bases from V and 3 bases from J, with 14 bases between. Germline CDR1 is MNHEY and CDR2 is SMNVEV (reference sequence). For the CDR3, the DNA is TGTGCCAGCAGTTTAGGCCCGGGGGCGGGCTACGAGCAGTACTTC. Protein product: CASSLGPGAGYEQYF.

The CDR3 region is CASSLGSKGYEQYF. CDR3 in DNA: TGTGCCAGCAGTTTAGGCAGTAAAGGTTACGAGCAGTACTTC. The chain uses TRBV12-3 or TRBV12-4 and TRBJ2-7; no clear D gene. Trimming removed 1 base from V and 4 bases from J, with 11 bases in between. The CDR3 is 14 amino acids.

The J gene is TRBJ2-4, the V gene TRBV7-2; 14 nucleotides align to TRBD2. Germline loops: CDR1 SGHTA, CDR2 FQGNSA. V was pared by 5 bases and J by 1 base, with 4 bases of the junction left unmatched. This CDR3 comprises 17 residues. The CDR3 region has the DNA TGTGCCAGCAGCACCCGGACTAGCGGGGGGGCCAAAAACATTCAGTACTTC. Its protein product is CASSTRTSGGAKNIQYF.

This clonotype was detected ten times or more. The V call is TRBV4-2, the J call TRBJ2-1, with 12 bases fitting TRBD2. Germline V gene sequence: CDR1 LGHNA, CDR2 YNFKEQ. V lost 4 bases to trimming and J lost 6 bases; unmatched junction nucleotides: 10. The CDR3 runs 17 residues. DNA of the CDR3: TGTGCCAGCAGCCTGACCGGGACTAGCGGGTTTCTCAATGAGCAGTTCTTC. Amino acids: CASSLTGTSGFLNEQFF.

This chain joins TRBV28 and TRBJ2-7, with 9 positions matching TRBD1. In germline, CDR1 is MDHEN, CDR2 SYDVKM. The J segment lost 4 bases and the V segment lost 5 bases, leaving 9 bases of the junction unmatched. This CDR3 region has 15 residues. The CDR3 DNA reads as TGTGCCAGCAGTCCCGGGGACAGGGAGGAATACGAGCAGTACTTC. It is translated as CASSPGDREEYEQYF.

This chain joins TRBV2 and TRBJ2-2; D is perhaps TRBD1 (5 bases). The CDR3 extends over 13 amino acids. Trimming took 6 bases from V and 10 from J, leaving 15 bases between them. Germline lookup yields CDR1 SNHLY and CDR2 FYNNEI. CDR3 amino acids: CASRETGFEELFF. CDR3 nucleotides: TGTGCCAGCAGGGAAACAGGTTTTGAGGAGCTGTTTTTT.

This clonotype has a handful of counts. The chain is built from TRBV7-2 and TRBJ2-7, with D perhaps TRBD1 (6 bases). The CDR3 has 15 amino acids. Trimming took off 5 bases at V and 2 bases at J, with 16 bases between the two ends. Germline lookup yields CDR1 SGHTA and CDR2 FQGNSA. CDR3 sequence: CASSILQGSTYEQYF. The CDR3 bases are TGTGCCAGCAGCATACTACAGGGTTCGACCTACGAGCAGTACTTC.

This clonotype was found many times. This sequence joins TRBV20-1 and TRBJ1-4; the match to TRBD1 covers 8 bases. The V gene end was trimmed by 2 bases and the J gene end by 6 bases; junction bases not matched to a gene: 5. This CDR3 region has 14 residues. Germline V gene lookup returns CDR1 DFQATT and CDR2 SNEGSKA (reference sequence). CDR3 amino acids: CSARLRGRDEKLFF. CDR3 coding DNA: TGCAGTGCTAGACTCAGGGGGCGAGATGAAAAACTGTTTTTT.

The chain joins TRBV5-4 to TRBJ2-6; 7 nucleotides match TRBD1. The CDR3 loop spans 17 amino acids. The J segment lost 2 bases and the V segment lost 4 bases, leaving 9 bases of the junction unmatched. Germline CDR1 is SGHNT and CDR2 is YYREEE (reference sequence). The CDR3 DNA reads as TGTGCCAGCAGCCCGGGACAGACCTTCCCTGGGGCCAACGTCCTGACTTTC. It translates to CASSPGQTFPGANVLTF.

The chain has TRBV18 and TRBJ1-2, with D hard to call. The ends were cut back, 2 bases at V and 11 bases at J, with 12 bases in the middle. This CDR3 contains 12 residues. Per germline, CDR1 KGHSH and CDR2 LQKENI. CDR3 coding DNA: TGTGCCAGCTCACCAGTCGAGGGAATGTACACCTTC. Amino acids: CASSPVEGMYTF.

The chain recombines TRBV6-5 with TRBJ2-3; TRBD1 might be the D (6 bases). CDR1 and CDR2 from the germline V gene are MNHEY and SVGAGI. Trimming removed 5 bases from V and 0 bases from J, with 15 bases in between. The CDR3 extends over 16 amino acids. The CDR3 coding sequence is TGTGCCAGCAGTAAAACGGACAGAATTAGCACAGATACGCAGTATTTT. As protein: CASSKTDRISTDTQYF.